These 22 T cell receptor beta chains came from one sample sequenced in a study of shared clonotypes between healthy human individuals. The assay was immunoSEQ multiplex PCR, and TCRdb's table has in-frame clones only and misses some. The sample lists about 2,100,000 clones, about 93% occurring once. Terminally differentiated effector memory CD45RA+ cells were excluded by CCR7 positive selection of CD45RO-negative cells. Sequencing input: naive CD8+ T cells from PBMCs. The receptors come from a man between 18 and 29 years old in good health. Some clones in this sample may be carry-over from other donors' samples.

The chain carries TRBV19 and TRBJ2-2; D not resolved. Germline V gene data show CDR1 as LNHDA and CDR2 as SQIVND (reference sequence). This CDR3 spans 14 amino acids. The V and J ends lost 6 bases and 4 bases respectively, with 12 bases between them. The CDR3 sequence is CASRVGEGTGELFF. In nucleotides, the CDR3 is TGTGCCAGTAGGGTCGGAGAAGGCACCGGGGAGCTGTTTTTT.

J is TRBJ1-1 and V is TRBV15; no reliable D call. V shed 3 bases and J shed 6 bases, with 11 bases lying between them. This CDR3 has 13 amino acids. Germline lookup yields CDR1 LNHNV and CDR2 YYDKDF (reference sequence). CDR3 sequence (DNA): TGTGCCACCAGCAGCCCGCCCGCGGCTGAAGCTTTCTTT. Protein: CATSSPPAAEAFF.

The chain couples TRBV28 to TRBJ1-2, with D maybe TRBD1 (5 bases). Per the germline V gene, CDR1 is MDHEN and CDR2 is SYDVKM. Trimming removed 3 bases from V and 5 bases from J, with 13 bases in between. There are 14 residues in the CDR3. The DNA for the CDR3 is TGTGCCAGCAGTTTCAGACAGCGATTATATGGCTACACCTTC. It is translated as CASSFRQRLYGYTF.

This clone was detected only once. CDR3 DNA: TGTGCCAGCACCCTAAACAGGGTAGGAGATACGCAGTATTTT. It specifies CASTLNRVGDTQYF. The chain has TRBV6-5 and TRBJ2-3; D might be TRBD1 (6 bases). This CDR3 is built from 14 residues. The germline CDR1 and CDR2 sequences are MNHEY and SVGAGI. The V end was cut by 7 bases, the J end by 5 bases, with 16 bases between.

This clone occurred a few times. In the same sample, other DNA sequences code for this CDR3. The chain is built from TRBV28 and TRBJ2-2; either TRBD1 or TRBD2 may fit D (6 bases each). The germline gives CDR1 MDHEN, CDR2 SYDVKM. The ends were cut back, 2 bases at V and 3 bases at J, with 7 bases in the middle. This CDR3 contains 14 residues. Written as DNA, the CDR3 is TGTGCCAGCAGTTTACGGGGGCACACCGGGGAGCTGTTTTTT. This gives the protein CASSLRGHTGELFF.

This clone was picked up a small number of times. This chain links TRBV30 with TRBJ2-7; 8 bases match TRBD1. The ends lost 5 bases at V and 1 base at J; junction bases unmatched: 4. Germline CDR1 and CDR2: GTSNPN and SVGIG (reference sequence). The CDR3 contains 13 residues. The CDR3 coding sequence is TGTGCCTGGGCGGACAGGGTATCCTACGAGCAGTACTTC. This sequence encodes CAWADRVSYEQYF.

The chain employs TRBV7-9 and TRBJ1-2, with 8 bases that match TRBD1. The CDR3 totals 13 residues. V trimming: 4 bases; J trimming: 8 bases; junction bases outside the gene matches: 6. Germline CDR1 SEHNR, CDR2 FQNEAQ (reference sequence). CDR3 in amino acids: CASSSDRAGGYTF. In DNA, the CDR3 is TGTGCCAGCAGCTCGGACAGGGCGGGAGGCTACACCTTC.

The gene calls are TRBV13 and TRBJ2-1; 8 nucleotides match TRBD2. Germline lookup yields CDR1 PRHDT and CDR2 FYEKMQ (reference sequence). The CDR3 contains 15 residues. The J segment lost 4 bases and the V segment lost 2 bases, leaving 4 bases of the junction unmatched. CDR3 bases: TGTGCCAGCAGCTTACTGGCGGGGGGATACAATGAGCAGTTCTTC. Amino acids: CASSLLAGGYNEQFF.

CDR3 nucleotide sequence: TGCGCCAGCAGCTTGTCTAGCGGTTACGAGCAGTACTTC. It is translated as CASSLSSGYEQYF. The chain joins TRBV5-1 to TRBJ2-7; 7 bases line up with TRBD2. The CDR3 spans 13 residues. The junction had 2 bases not matched to a gene; V was cut back by 1 base and J by 4 bases. The germline V gene encodes CDR1 SGHRS and CDR2 YFSETQ. The complete variable domain, with remaining parts taken from reference TRBV5-1 and TRBJ2-7, reads KAGVTQTPRYLIKTRGQQVTLSCSPISGHRSVSWYQQTPGQGLQFLFEYFSETQRNKGNFPGRFSGRQFSNSRSEMNVSTLELGDSALYLCASSLSSGYEQYFGPGTRLTVT.

This sequence joins TRBV25-1 and TRBJ2-7, with D possibly TRBD2 on 5 matching bases. Germline CDR1 reads MGHDK; CDR2 reads SYGVNS. Trimming removed 3 bases from V and 0 bases from J, with 12 bases in between. This CDR3 is 15 amino acids long. The CDR3 DNA sequence: TGTGCCAGCAGTGACCGCGGGCAGCGCTCCTACGAGCAGTACTTC. Its protein product is CASSDRGQRSYEQYF.

The J gene is TRBJ1-2, the V gene TRBV13, with a possible D match to TRBD1 (6 bases). The CDR3 spans 15 residues. The germline V and J ends were trimmed by 0 bases and 2 bases, with 10 bases remaining between them. Germline V gene sequence: CDR1 PRHDT, CDR2 FYEKMQ (reference sequence). In nucleotides, the CDR3 is TGTGCCAGCAGCTTAGGCGGACAGAGGAACTATGGCTACACCTTC. Translated, it gives CASSLGGQRNYGYTF. The entire variable domain, with the rest obtained from reference TRBV13 and TRBJ1-2, is as follows: AAGVIQSPRHLIKEKRETATLKCYPIPRHDTVYWYQQGPGQDPQFLISFYEKMQSDKGSIPDRFSAQQFSDYHSELNMSSLELGDSALYFCASSLGGQRNYGYTFGSGTRLTVV.

As regards this clone: This sample includes further DNA sequences coding for the same CDR3. The chain has TRBV27 and TRBJ2-7, with TRBD2 matching over 9 bases. This CDR3 comprises 15 residues. J lost 1 base, V lost 3 bases, and 4 bases had no gene match. Germline lookup yields CDR1 MNHEY and CDR2 SMNVEV (reference sequence). The CDR3 coding sequence is TGTGCCAGCAGTTTCTCGACTAGCGGTTCCTACGAGCAGTACTTC. Residues: CASSFSTSGSYEQYF.

The CDR3 sequence is CASSSTSGSSYEQYF. The CDR3 DNA reads as TGTGCCAGCAGCTCGACTAGCGGATCCTCCTACGAGCAGTACTTC. This chain uses TRBV5-5 with TRBJ2-7; 9 nucleotides line up with TRBD2. V shed 3 bases, J shed 0 bases, and the junction held 4 bases outside the gene matches. This CDR3 contains 15 residues. Germline V gene data show CDR1 as SGHKS and CDR2 as YYEKEE (reference sequence).

This clone appeared once. The same CDR3 can be traced to other DNA sequences in this sample. The chain uses TRBV4-3 and TRBJ2-7, with TRBD2 matching over 7 bases. Germline V CDR1 and CDR2: LGHNA, YSLEER. This CDR3 comprises 14 residues. V lost 4 bases to trimming and J lost 2 bases; unmatched junction nucleotides: 5. The CDR3 DNA is TGCGCCAGCAGCCCCGGGCTAGCGGCCTACGAGCAGTACTTC. Residues: CASSPGLAAYEQYF.

CDR3 coding DNA: TGTGCCAGCAGCTTAGCCGGAGTCACAGATACGCAGTATTTT. The encoded protein is CASSLAGVTDTQYF. This chain joins TRBV7-6 and TRBJ2-3; D not certain. The CDR3 sequence is 14 residues long. The germline V gene encodes CDR1 SGHVS and CDR2 FNYEAQ. Trimming pared 0 bases from V and 2 bases from J, leaving 6 bases between.

The chain links TRBV10-2 to TRBJ1-1, with 8 bases that match TRBD1. This CDR3 region has 14 residues. Germline CDR1 reads WSHSY; CDR2 reads SAAADI. J was trimmed by 7 bases and V by 6 bases; bases with no gene match: 10. CDR3 sequence reads: CASRNSRGLGEAFF. As DNA, the CDR3 is TGCGCCAGCAGGAACTCCAGGGGGCTGGGTGAAGCTTTCTTT.

J is TRBJ2-7 and V is TRBV9; the D gene could be TRBD1 or TRBD2 (5 bases each). V dropped 4 bases and J dropped 2 bases, with 13 bases sitting between them. The germline V gene has CDR1 SGDLS and CDR2 YYNGEE. This CDR3 contains 14 residues. CDR3 region: CASSPGASPYEQYF. CDR3 coding DNA: TGTGCCAGCAGCCCCGGGGCGTCTCCCTACGAGCAGTACTTC.

The J gene is TRBJ2-2, the V gene TRBV6-1, with D perhaps matching TRBD1 (6 bases). Per the germline V gene, CDR1 is MNHNS and CDR2 is SASEGT. The CDR3 is made up of 16 amino acids. The V and J ends lost 2 bases and 5 bases respectively, with 15 bases between them. CDR3 sequence (DNA): TGTGCCAGCAGTGAATGGGTCAGGGGAATGACCGGGGAGCTGTTTTTT. It is translated as CASSEWVRGMTGELFF.

The chain uses TRBV9 and TRBJ2-1; D is undetermined. V lost 2 bases to trimming and J lost 4 bases, with 10 bases between them. The germline V gene encodes CDR1 SGDLS and CDR2 YYNGEE. The length of the CDR3 is 14 residues. This CDR3 reads CASSVGTKYNEQFF. The CDR3 coding sequence is TGTGCCAGCAGCGTTGGTACGAAGTACAATGAGCAGTTCTTC.

The chain links TRBV5-6 to TRBJ2-7; 9 nucleotides match TRBD1. Per germline, CDR1 SGHDT and CDR2 YYEEEE. V dropped 4 bases and J dropped 6; count of bases not matched to a gene: 5. CDR3 length: 13 amino acids. In DNA, the CDR3 is TGTGCCAGCAGCGAGGGGACAGGGAGCGAGCAGTACTTC. Protein: CASSEGTGSEQYF.

Concerning this clone itself: Additional DNA sequences in this sample encode the identical CDR3. The V call is TRBV4-2, the J call TRBJ2-7; no definite D call. The V and J ends lost 0 bases and 4 bases respectively, with 4 bases between them. Germline-derived CDR1 and CDR2 are LGHNA and YNFKEQ. The CDR3 has 12 amino acids. DNA for the CDR3: TGTGCCAGCAGCCAAGATCGGTACGAGCAGTACTTC. This codes for CASSQDRYEQYF.

The chain recombines TRBV4-3 with TRBJ2-7, with D unresolved. Trimming stripped 0 bases from V and 2 bases from J, with 8 bases between. Germline CDR1 LGHNA, CDR2 YSLEER. There are 14 residues in the CDR3. The CDR3 DNA is TGCGCCAGCAGCCAAGATCAATGGACCTACGAGCAGTACTTC. Translating it yields CASSQDQWTYEQYF.